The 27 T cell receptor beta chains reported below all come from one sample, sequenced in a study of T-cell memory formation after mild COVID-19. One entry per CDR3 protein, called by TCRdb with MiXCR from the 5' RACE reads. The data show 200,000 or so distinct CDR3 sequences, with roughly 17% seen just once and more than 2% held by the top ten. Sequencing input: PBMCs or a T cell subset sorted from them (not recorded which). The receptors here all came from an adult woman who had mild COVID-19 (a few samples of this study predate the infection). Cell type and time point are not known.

This chain's CDR3 is CASRFSPDTQYF. DNA of the CDR3: TGTGCCAGCAGATTTAGTCCAGATACGCAGTATTTT. The chain is built from TRBV12-3 or TRBV12-4 and TRBJ2-3; D gene unclear. Trimming shortened V by 6 bases and J by 4 bases, and 8 bases separated the two germline ends. This CDR3 has 12 amino acids.

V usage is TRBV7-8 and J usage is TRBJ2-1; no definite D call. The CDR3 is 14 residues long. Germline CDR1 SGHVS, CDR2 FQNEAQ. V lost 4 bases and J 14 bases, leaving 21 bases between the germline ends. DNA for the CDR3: TGTGCCAGCAGCTCGAGCCGGGCCCAAGGAGAGGAGTTCTTC. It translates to CASSSSRAQGEEFF.

CDR3 sequence reads: CASSPSPGKLYGYTF. The DNA for the CDR3 is TGTGCCAGCAGCCCCTCGCCGGGGAAACTCTATGGCTACACCTTC. V and J are TRBV12-3 or TRBV12-4 and TRBJ1-2; D remains unclear. The CDR3 contains 15 residues. V was pared by 6 bases and J by 4 bases, with 18 bases between.

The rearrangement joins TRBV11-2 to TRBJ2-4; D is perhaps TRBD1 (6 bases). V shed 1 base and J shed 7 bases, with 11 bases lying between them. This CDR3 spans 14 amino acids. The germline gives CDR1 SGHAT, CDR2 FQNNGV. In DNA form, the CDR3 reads TGTGCCAGCAGCTTAGTGTCAGGGGCCAACATTCAGTACTTC. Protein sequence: CASSLVSGANIQYF.

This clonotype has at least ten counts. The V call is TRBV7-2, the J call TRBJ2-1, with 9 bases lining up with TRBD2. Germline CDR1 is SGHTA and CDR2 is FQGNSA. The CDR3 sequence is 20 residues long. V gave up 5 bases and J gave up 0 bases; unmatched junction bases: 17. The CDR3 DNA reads TGTGCCAGCAGCCCGCAGGGGCCTAGCGGGACTTCCAGCTCCTACAATGAGCAGTTCTTC. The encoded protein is CASSPQGPSGTSSSYNEQFF.

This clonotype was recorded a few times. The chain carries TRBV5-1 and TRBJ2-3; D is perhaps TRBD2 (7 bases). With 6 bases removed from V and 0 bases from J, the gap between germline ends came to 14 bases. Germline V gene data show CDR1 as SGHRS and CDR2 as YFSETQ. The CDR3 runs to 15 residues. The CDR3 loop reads CASTLGGRSTDTQYF. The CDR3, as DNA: TGCGCCAGCACCCTCGGGGGGCGCAGCACAGATACGCAGTATTTT.

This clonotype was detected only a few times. Here the CDR3 reads CATSRAGGTYEQYF. The CDR3 nucleotides are TGTGCCACCAGCAGAGCAGGGGGAACCTACGAGCAGTACTTC. V and J are TRBV15 and TRBJ2-7; TRBD1 matches at 7 bases. With V trimmed by 1 base and J by 2 bases, 2 bases remained unmatched. Germline loops: CDR1 LNHNV, CDR2 YYDKDF (reference sequence). The CDR3 is 14 residues long.

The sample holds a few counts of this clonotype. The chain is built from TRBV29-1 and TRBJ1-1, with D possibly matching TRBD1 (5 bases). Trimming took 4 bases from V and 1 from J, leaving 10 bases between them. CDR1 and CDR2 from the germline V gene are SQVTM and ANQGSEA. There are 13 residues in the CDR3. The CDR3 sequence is CSVVGHQNTEAFF. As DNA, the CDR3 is TGCAGCGTTGTCGGACATCAGAACACTGAAGCTTTCTTT.

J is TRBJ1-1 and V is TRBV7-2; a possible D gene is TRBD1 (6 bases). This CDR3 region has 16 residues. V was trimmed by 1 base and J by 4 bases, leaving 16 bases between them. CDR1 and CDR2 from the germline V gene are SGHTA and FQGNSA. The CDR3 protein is CASSLGGRGGSTEAFF. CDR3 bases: TGTGCCAGCAGCTTAGGTGGCAGGGGAGGGAGCACTGAAGCTTTCTTT.

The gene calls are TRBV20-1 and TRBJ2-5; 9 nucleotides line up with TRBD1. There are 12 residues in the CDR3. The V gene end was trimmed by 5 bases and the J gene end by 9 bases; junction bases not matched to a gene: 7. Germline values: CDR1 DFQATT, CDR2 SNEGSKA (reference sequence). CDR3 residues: CSAGRDREAQYF. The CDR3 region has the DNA TGCAGTGCTGGGAGGGACAGGGAGGCCCAGTACTTC.

For the CDR3, the DNA is TGTGCCAGCAGCTTGGGAAAGGGCAAGAACACTGAAGCTTTCTTT. Its protein is CASSLGKGKNTEAFF. The chain combines TRBV7-9 with TRBJ1-1, with D hard to call. This CDR3 has 15 amino acids. The V and J ends lost 3 bases and 1 base respectively, with 12 bases between them. The germline gives CDR1 SEHNR, CDR2 FQNEAQ (reference sequence). The entire variable domain, with the rest obtained from reference TRBV7-9 and TRBJ1-1, is as follows: DTGVSQNPRHKITKRGQNVTFRCDPISEHNRLYWYRQTLGQGPEFLTYFQNEAQLEKSRLLSDRFSAERPKGSFSTLEIQRTEQGDSAMYLCASSLGKGKNTEAFFGQGTRLTVV.

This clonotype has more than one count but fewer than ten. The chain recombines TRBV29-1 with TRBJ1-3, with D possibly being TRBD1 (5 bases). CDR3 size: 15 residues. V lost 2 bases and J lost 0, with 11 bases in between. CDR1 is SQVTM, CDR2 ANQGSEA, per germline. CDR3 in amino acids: CSVERGGGSGNTIYF. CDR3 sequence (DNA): TGCAGCGTTGAACGCGGTGGGGGCTCTGGAAACACCATATATTTT. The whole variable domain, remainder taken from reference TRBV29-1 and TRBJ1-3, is SAVISQKPSRDICQRGTSLTIQCQVDSQVTMMFWYRQQPGQSLTLIATANQGSEATYESGFVIDKFPISRPNLTFSTLTVSNMSPEDSSIYLCSVERGGGSGNTIYFGEGSWLTVV.

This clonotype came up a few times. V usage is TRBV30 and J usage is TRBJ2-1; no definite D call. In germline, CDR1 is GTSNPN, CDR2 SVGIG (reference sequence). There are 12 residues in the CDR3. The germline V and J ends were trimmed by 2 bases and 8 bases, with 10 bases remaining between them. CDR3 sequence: CAWSHGSYEQFF. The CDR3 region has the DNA TGTGCCTGGAGTCATGGATCTTATGAGCAGTTCTTC.

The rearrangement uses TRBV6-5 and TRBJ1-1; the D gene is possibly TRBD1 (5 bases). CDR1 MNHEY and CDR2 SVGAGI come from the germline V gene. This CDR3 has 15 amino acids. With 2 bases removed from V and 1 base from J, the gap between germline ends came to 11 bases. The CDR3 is CASSYPGTGNTEAFF. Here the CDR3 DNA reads TGTGCCAGCAGTTACCCCGGGACCGGGAACACTGAAGCTTTCTTT.

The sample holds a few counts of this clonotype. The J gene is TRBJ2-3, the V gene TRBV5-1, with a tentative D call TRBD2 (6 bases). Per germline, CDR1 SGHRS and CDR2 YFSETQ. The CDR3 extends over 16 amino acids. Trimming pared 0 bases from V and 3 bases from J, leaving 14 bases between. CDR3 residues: CASSLATRGDTDTQYF. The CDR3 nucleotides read TGCGCCAGCAGCTTGGCGACTAGAGGGGATACAGATACGCAGTATTTT.

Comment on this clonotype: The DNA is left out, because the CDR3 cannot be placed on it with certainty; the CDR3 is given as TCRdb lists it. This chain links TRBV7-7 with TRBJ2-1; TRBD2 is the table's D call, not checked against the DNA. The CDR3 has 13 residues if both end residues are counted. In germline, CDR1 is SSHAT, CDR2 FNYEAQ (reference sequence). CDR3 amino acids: CASSRDFGNEQFF.

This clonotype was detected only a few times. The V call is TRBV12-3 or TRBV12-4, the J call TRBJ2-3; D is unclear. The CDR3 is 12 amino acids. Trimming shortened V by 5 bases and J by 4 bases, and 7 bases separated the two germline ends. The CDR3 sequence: CASSTFSDTQYF. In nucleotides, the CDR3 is TGTGCCAGCAGTACCTTTTCAGATACGCAGTATTTT.

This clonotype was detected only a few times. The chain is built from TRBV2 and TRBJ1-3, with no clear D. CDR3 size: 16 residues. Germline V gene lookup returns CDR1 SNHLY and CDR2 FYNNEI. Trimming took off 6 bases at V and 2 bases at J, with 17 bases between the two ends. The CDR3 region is CASSLTRPGAGNTIYF. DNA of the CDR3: TGTGCCAGCAGCCTTACGAGACCCGGGGCTGGAAACACCATATATTTT.

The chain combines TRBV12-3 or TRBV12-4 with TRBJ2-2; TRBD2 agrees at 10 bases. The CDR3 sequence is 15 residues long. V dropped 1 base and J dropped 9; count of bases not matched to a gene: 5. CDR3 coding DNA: TGTGCCAGCAGTTTAGTCGCTAGCGGGAGCCGGGAGCTGTTTTTT. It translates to CASSLVASGSRELFF.

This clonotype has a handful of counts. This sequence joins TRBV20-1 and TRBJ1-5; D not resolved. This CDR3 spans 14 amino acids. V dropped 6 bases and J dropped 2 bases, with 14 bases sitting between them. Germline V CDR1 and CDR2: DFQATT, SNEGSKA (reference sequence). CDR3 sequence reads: CSAPISRGNQPQHF. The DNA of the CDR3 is TGCAGTGCCCCGATTTCCCGGGGCAATCAGCCCCAGCATTTT.

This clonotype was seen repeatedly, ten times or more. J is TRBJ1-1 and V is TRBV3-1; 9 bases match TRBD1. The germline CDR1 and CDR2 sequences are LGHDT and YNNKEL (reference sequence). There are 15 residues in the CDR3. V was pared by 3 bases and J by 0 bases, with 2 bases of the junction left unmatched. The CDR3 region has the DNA TGTGCCAGCAGCCATGGGACAGGGATGAACACTGAAGCTTTCTTT. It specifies CASSHGTGMNTEAFF.

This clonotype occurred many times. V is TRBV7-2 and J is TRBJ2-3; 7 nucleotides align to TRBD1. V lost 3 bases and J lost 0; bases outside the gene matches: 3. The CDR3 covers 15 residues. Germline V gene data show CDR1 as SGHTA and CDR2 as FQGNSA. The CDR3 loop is CASSFTGVSTDTQYF. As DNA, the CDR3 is TGTGCCAGCAGCTTCACAGGGGTTAGCACAGATACGCAGTATTTT.

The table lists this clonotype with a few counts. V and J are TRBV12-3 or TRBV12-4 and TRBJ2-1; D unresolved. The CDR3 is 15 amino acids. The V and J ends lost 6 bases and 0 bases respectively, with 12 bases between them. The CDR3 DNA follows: TGTGCCAGCAGCCGCACAAGCTACTCCTACAATGAGCAGTTCTTC. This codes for CASSRTSYSYNEQFF.

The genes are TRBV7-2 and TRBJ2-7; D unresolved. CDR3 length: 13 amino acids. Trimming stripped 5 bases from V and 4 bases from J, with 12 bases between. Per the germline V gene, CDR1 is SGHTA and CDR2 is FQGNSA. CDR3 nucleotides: TGTGCCAGCAGCAAAGTGGAGACTTACGAGCAGTACTTC. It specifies CASSKVETYEQYF.

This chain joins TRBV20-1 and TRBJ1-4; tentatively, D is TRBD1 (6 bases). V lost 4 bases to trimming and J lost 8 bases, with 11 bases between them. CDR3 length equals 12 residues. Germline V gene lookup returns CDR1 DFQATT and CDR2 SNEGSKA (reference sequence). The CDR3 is CSATKGEEKLFF. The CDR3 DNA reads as TGCAGTGCTACAAAGGGGGAGGAAAAACTGTTTTTT.

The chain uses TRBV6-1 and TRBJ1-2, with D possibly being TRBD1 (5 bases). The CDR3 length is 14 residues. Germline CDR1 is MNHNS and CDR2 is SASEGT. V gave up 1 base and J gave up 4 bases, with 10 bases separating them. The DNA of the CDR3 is TGTGCCAGCAGTGAAGTCCGGGGCGGCTATGGCTACACCTTC. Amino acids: CASSEVRGGYGYTF.

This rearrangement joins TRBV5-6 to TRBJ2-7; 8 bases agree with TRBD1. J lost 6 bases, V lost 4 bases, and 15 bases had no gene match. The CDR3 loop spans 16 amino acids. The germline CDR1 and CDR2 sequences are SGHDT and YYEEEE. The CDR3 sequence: CASSDGLGTGRLEQYF. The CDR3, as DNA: TGTGCCAGCAGCGATGGTCTAGGGACAGGTCGACTCGAGCAGTACTTC.